The count of the clone carrying this TCR beta chain is one. Using immunoSEQ multiplex PCR, the repertoire was profiled, and TCRdb retains in-frame clones only, with some absent. The table lists some 86,000 clones, around 83% of them singletons. The sample belongs to a study of OX40 agonist ivuxolimab in advanced cancers. Autoimmune disease history or systemic immunosuppression was exclusionary. Germline CDR1 is SGHNT and CDR2 is YENEEA. The V gene lost 4 bases and the J gene lost 1 base, with 7 bases spanning the gap. CDR3 size: 13 residues. The chain combines TRBV11-3 with TRBJ1-1; D unresolved. This receptor was obtained from an adult with an advanced solid tumor such as melanoma, head and neck, liver or kidney cancer. The specimen was CD4+ or CD8+ T cells sorted from blood, collected in a trial of the OX40 agonist ivuxolimab. The CDR3 DNA sequence: TGTGCCAGCAGCTCTCCTCCGAACACTGAAGCTTTCTTT. Protein product: CASSSPPNTEAFF.